This T cell receptor (beta chain) emerged from a study of blood T cell repertoires in COVID-19. Study context: COVID-19 samples, acute and convalescent, were from the United States, Italy and Spain. In each case, the material was cDNA or gDNA derived from T cells, B-cell-depleted T cells, or PBMCs.

Under the authors' procedure: Reference gene primer amplification gave estimated nucleated cell counts. TCRdb's table, derived via immunoSEQ multiplex PCR, lists solely in-frame clones and lacks some. D and trimming were read from the DNA, whereas the V and J calls and clone size are those reported in that table. Among around 30,000 clones, 75% to 80% were seen once, and the ten largest hold under 20%. The V end was cut by 2 bases, the J end by 4 bases, with 6 bases between. Per germline, CDR1 SGHVS and CDR2 FNYEAQ. This CDR3 has 13 residues. The sequencing sample was made of peripheral blood. This TCR was recovered from a human donor in a cohort sampled during active COVID-19. The chain carries TRBV7-6 and TRBJ1-3; tentative D call: TRBD1 (5 bases). CDR3 DNA: TGTGCCAGCAGCTTACAGGGCGGAAACACCATATATTTT. This encodes CASSLQGGNTIYF.